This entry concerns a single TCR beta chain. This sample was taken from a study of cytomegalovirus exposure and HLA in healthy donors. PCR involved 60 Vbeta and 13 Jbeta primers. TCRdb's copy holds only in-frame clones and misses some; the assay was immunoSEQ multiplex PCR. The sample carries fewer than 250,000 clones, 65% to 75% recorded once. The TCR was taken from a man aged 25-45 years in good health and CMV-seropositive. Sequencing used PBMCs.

CDR3 DNA: TGTGCCATACAGGGGGGCACTGAAGCTTTCTTT. It is translated as CAIQGGTEAFF. V usage is TRBV10-3 and J usage is TRBJ1-1; 8 nucleotides line up with TRBD1. Germline CDR1 reads ENHRY; CDR2 reads SYGVKD. V lost 9 bases, J lost 4 bases, and 1 base stayed unmatched. CDR3 size: 11 residues.